What follows are 9 T cell receptor beta chains derived from one specimen sequenced in a study of T cells in Graves' hyperthyroidism and ophthalmopathy. Amplified TCR beta CDR3 regions derived from RNA transcripts. TCR CDR3 regions were first amplified by RT-PCR with HTBI primers. TCRdb reprocessed the multiplex PCR reads via MiXCR and lists one record per CDR3 protein. Here the sample spans approximately 690,000 distinct CDR3 sequences, less than 25% being singletons. The sample was blood. The receptors were sampled from a man in his thirties or forties with Graves' ophthalmopathy.

This clonotype was observed at least ten times. The gene calls are TRBV28 and TRBJ2-7; tentative D call: TRBD2 (6 bases). Deletions cut 5 bases from V and 0 bases from J, with 20 bases between. The CDR3 totals 17 residues. CDR1 is MDHEN, CDR2 SYDVKM, per germline. CDR3 DNA: TGTGCCAGCAGTACTGGGGACTCTTTTGGGCGCTCCTACGAGCAGTACTTC. Translation: CASSTGDSFGRSYEQYF.

The chain couples TRBV7-3 to TRBJ2-1; 8 nucleotides match TRBD2. V trimming: 7 bases; J trimming: 9 bases; junction bases outside the gene matches: 8. The CDR3 is 13 residues long. Germline V gene lookup returns CDR1 SGHTA and CDR2 FQGTGA. The chain's CDR3 is CASTSGGLGEQFF. DNA for the CDR3: TGTGCCAGCACCTCGGGGGGGTTGGGTGAGCAGTTCTTC.

The chain has TRBV4-2 and TRBJ1-2, with 7 bases fitting TRBD1. The CDR3 runs to 17 residues. V shed 0 bases and J 3 bases; nucleotides not matched to a gene: 10. Germline CDR1 and CDR2: LGHNA and YNFKEQ. The chain's CDR3 is CASSQDAGGHRDYGYTF. CDR3 coding DNA: TGTGCCAGCAGCCAAGACGCAGGGGGGCATCGGGACTATGGCTACACCTTC.

This clonotype is a singleton in its sample. The V gene is TRBV10-3, the J gene TRBJ2-7, with 8 nucleotides matching TRBD2. Trimming took 0 bases from V and 2 from J; bases not matched to a gene: 3. This CDR3 has 15 residues. Germline-derived CDR1 and CDR2 are ENHRY and SYGVKD. The CDR3 sequence: CAISESRGLAYEQYF. DNA for the CDR3: TGTGCCATCAGTGAGTCGAGGGGACTAGCCTACGAGCAGTACTTC.

This clonotype was counted between two and nine times. V usage is TRBV20-1 and J usage is TRBJ2-7, with 9 nucleotides matching TRBD1. V was clipped by 8 bases and J by 0 bases; unmatched bases: 20. CDR1 is DFQATT and CDR2 is SNEGSKA in the germline V gene (reference sequence). The CDR3 loop spans 18 amino acids. The CDR3 sequence: CSPYRPGQGPKSSYEQYF. The CDR3 region has the DNA TGCAGTCCCTACAGACCGGGACAGGGCCCAAAGTCCTCCTACGAGCAGTACTTC.

V gene TRBV7-3 combines with J gene TRBJ2-1; TRBD2 aligns across 9 bases. Germline loops: CDR1 SGHTA, CDR2 FQGTGA. V dropped 5 bases and J dropped 6; count of bases not matched to a gene: 8. The CDR3 contains 15 residues. The CDR3 sequence: CASSNVPGLANEQFF. The CDR3 region has the DNA TGTGCCAGCAGCAATGTTCCGGGACTAGCCAATGAGCAGTTCTTC.

In this sample, this clonotype turned up a few times. The chain links TRBV28 to TRBJ2-1; D may be TRBD2 (6 bases). The V gene's germline CDR1 is MDHEN and CDR2 SYDVKM. The CDR3 sequence is 12 residues long. The ends were cut back, 2 bases at V and 15 bases at J, with 14 bases in the middle. The CDR3 protein is CASSLKRAGWFF. For the CDR3, the DNA is TGTGCCAGCAGTTTAAAGCGGGCAGGGTGGTTCTTC.

The rearrangement joins TRBV4-3 to TRBJ2-1, with 8 bases fitting TRBD2. The CDR3 runs 16 residues. Trimming took 3 bases from V and 7 from J; bases not matched to a gene: 11. Germline V lookup: CDR1 LGHNA, CDR2 YSLEER. This CDR3 is CASSQGPGLVGNEQFF. Written as DNA, the CDR3 is TGCGCCAGCAGCCAGGGTCCGGGACTAGTCGGAAATGAGCAGTTCTTC.

This clonotype occurred many times. The CDR3, as DNA: TGCGCCAGCAGCTTGGGAGGGGATAGCTCCTACAATGAGCAGTTCTTC. This codes for CASSLGGDSSYNEQFF. V and J are TRBV5-1 and TRBJ2-1; either TRBD1 or TRBD2 may supply D (5 bases each). V lost 0 bases and J 0 bases, leaving 10 bases between the germline ends. The CDR3 runs 16 residues. In germline, CDR1 is SGHRS, CDR2 YFSETQ.